This TCR beta chain appears in the sequencing data of a study of blood T cell repertoires in COVID-19. Study-wide context: Acute-phase and convalescent COVID-19 samples originated in the United States, Italy and Spain. PBMCs, B-cell-depleted T cells, or T cells were the source of the cDNA or gDNA that made up the material.

As handled by the study authors: Amplification with reference gene primers provided the estimates of nucleated cell counts. The data were produced by immunoSEQ multiplex PCR, yet TCRdb's version contains in-frame clones alone and is incomplete. The V and J calls and clone size are taken from that table; D and trimming were inferred from the DNA. The sample consists of 35,000 to 45,000 clones, 75% to 90% of them appearing once. Trimming removed 2 bases at V and 6 bases at J, with 9 bases between. The CDR3 covers 13 residues. CDR1 and CDR2 from the germline V gene are SGHTA and FQGTGA. The V gene is TRBV7-3, the J gene TRBJ2-3, with unresolved D. The receptor was isolated from a man in his 60s with acute or convalescent COVID-19. The sequenced sample consisted of peripheral blood. The CDR3 nucleotides are TGTGCCAGCAGCTTATTCCCCGCGGATACGCAGTATTTT. Residues: CASSLFPADTQYF. Variable domain in full (rest from reference TRBV7-3 and TRBJ2-3): GAGVSQTPSNKVTEKGKYVELRCDPISGHTALYWYRQSLGQGPEFLIYFQGTGAADDSGLPNDRFFAVRPEGSVSTLKIQRTERGDSAVYLCASSLFPADTQYFGPGTRLTVL.